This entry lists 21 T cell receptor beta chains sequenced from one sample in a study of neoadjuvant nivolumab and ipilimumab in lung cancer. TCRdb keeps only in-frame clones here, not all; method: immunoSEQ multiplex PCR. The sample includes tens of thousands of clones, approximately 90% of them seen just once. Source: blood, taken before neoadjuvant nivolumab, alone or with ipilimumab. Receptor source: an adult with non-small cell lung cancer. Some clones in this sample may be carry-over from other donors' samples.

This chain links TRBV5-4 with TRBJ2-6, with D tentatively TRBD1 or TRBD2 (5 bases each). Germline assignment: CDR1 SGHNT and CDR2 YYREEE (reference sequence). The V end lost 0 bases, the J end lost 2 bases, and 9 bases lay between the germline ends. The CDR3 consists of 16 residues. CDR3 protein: CASSLGGAPGANVLTF. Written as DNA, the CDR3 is TGTGCCAGCAGCTTGGGAGGGGCTCCTGGGGCCAACGTCCTGACTTTC. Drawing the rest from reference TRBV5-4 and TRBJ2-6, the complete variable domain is ETGVTQSPTHLIKTRGQQVTLRCSSQSGHNTVSWYQQALGQGPQFIFQYYREEENGRGNFPPRFSGLQFPNYSSELNVNALELDDSALYLCASSLGGAPGANVLTFGAGSRLTVL.

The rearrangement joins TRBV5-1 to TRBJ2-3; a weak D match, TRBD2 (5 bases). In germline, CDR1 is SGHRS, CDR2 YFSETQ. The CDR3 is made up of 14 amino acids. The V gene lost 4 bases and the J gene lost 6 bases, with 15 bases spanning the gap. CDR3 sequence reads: CASSPRTYGDTQYF. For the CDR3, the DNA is TGCGCCAGCAGCCCTCGGACTTACGGCGATACGCAGTATTTT.

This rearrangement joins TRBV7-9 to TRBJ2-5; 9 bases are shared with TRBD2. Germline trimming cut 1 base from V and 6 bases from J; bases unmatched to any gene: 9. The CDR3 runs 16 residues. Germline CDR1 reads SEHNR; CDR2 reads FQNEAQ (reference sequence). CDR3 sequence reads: CASSLEGSGSGKTQYF. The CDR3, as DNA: TGTGCCAGCAGCTTAGAAGGTAGCGGGAGTGGTAAGACCCAGTACTTC.

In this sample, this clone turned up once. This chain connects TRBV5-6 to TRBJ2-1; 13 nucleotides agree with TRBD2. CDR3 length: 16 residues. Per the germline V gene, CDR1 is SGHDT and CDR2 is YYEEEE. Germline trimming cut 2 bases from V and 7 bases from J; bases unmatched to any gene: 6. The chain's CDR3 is CASSFRTSGSLNEQFF. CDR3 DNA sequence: TGTGCCAGCAGCTTCCGGACTAGCGGGAGTCTAAATGAGCAGTTCTTC. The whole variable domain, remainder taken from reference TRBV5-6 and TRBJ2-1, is DAGVTQSPTHLIKTRGQQVTLRCSPKSGHDTVSWYQQALGQGPQFIFQYYEEEERQRGNFPDRFSGHQFPNYSSELNVNALLLGDSALYLCASSFRTSGSLNEQFFGPGTRLTVL.

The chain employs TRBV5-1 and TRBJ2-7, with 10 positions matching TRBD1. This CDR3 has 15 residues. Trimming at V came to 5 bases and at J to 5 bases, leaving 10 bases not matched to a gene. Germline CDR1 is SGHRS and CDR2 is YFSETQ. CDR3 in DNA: TGCGCCAGCAGGGGACAGGGGACCCTTGGCGACGAGCAGTACTTC. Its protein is CASRGQGTLGDEQYF.

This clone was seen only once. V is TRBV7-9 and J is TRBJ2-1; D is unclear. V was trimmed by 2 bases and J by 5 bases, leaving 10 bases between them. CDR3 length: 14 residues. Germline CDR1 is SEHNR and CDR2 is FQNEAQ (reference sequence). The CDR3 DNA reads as TGTGCCAGCAGCTTATTGCTAGGTGACAATGAGCAGTTCTTC. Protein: CASSLLLGDNEQFF.

The CDR3 DNA is TGTGCCACCAGCAGGGATCCGGGACCGGAGACCGCCCAGTACTTC. Encoded protein: CATSRDPGPETAQYF. The chain combines TRBV15 with TRBJ2-5; D possibly uses TRBD1 or TRBD2 (5 bases each). Per the germline V gene, CDR1 is LNHNV and CDR2 is YYDKDF (reference sequence). Between the trimmed V and J ends, which lost 3 bases and 9 bases, there was a span of 20 bases. The length of the CDR3 is 15 residues. The variable domain in full, completed from reference TRBV15 and TRBJ2-5, reads DAMVIQNPRYQVTQFGKPVTLSCSQTLNHNVMYWYQQKSSQAPKLLFHYYDKDFNNEADTPDNFQSRRPNTSFCFLDIRSPGLGDTAMYLCATSRDPGPETAQYFGPGTRLLVL.

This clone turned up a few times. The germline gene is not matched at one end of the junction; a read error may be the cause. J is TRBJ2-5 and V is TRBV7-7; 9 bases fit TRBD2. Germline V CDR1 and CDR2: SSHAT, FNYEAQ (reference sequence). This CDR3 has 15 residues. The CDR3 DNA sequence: TGTGCTAGCAGCTTATTTAGCGGGAGAGGAGAGACCCAGTACTTC. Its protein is CASSLFSGRGETQYF.

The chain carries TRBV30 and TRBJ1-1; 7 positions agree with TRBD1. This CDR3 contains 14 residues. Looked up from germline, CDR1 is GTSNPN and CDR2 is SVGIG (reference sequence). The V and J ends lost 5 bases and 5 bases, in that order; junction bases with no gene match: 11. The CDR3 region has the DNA TGTGCCTGGGGGCACTCAGGGGGTTGGACTGAAGCTTTCTTT. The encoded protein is CAWGHSGGWTEAFF. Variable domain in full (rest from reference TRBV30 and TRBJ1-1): SQTIHQWPATLVQPVGSPLSLECTVEGTSNPNLYWYRQAAGRGLQLLFYSVGIGQISSEVPQNLSASRPQDRQFILSSKKLLLSDSGFYLCAWGHSGGWTEAFFGQGTRLTVV.

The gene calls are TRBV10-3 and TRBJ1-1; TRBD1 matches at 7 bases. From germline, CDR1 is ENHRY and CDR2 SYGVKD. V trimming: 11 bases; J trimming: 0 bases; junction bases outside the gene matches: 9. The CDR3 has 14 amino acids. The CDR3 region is CASGTDVMNTEAFF. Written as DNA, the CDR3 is TGTGCCTCTGGGACAGATGTTATGAACACTGAAGCTTTCTTT.

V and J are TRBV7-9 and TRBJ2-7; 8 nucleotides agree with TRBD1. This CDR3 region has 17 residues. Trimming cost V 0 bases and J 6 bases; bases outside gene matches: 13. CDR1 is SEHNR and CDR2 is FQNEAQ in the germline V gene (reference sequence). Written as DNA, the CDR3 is TGTGCCAGCAGCTTAGCGCTGACAGGGGCCTATATAGGCGAGCAGTACTTC. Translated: CASSLALTGAYIGEQYF. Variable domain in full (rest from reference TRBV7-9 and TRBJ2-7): DTGVSQNPRHKITKRGQNVTFRCDPISEHNRLYWYRQTLGQGPEFLTYFQNEAQLEKSRLLSDRFSAERPKGSFSTLEIQRTEQGDSAMYLCASSLALTGAYIGEQYFGPGTRLTVT.

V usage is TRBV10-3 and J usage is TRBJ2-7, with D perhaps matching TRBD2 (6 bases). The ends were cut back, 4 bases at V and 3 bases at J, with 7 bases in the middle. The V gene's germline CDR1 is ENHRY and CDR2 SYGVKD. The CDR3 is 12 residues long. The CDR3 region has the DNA TGTGCCATCAGTGGTAGCGGCTACGAGCAGTACTTC. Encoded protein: CAISGSGYEQYF.

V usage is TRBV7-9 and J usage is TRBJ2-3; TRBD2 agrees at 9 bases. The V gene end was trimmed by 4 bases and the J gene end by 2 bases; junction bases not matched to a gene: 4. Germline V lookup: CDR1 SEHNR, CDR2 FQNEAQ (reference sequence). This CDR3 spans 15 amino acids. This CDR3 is CASSSTSGHTDTQYF. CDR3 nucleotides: TGTGCCAGCAGCTCGACTAGCGGTCACACAGATACGCAGTATTTT.

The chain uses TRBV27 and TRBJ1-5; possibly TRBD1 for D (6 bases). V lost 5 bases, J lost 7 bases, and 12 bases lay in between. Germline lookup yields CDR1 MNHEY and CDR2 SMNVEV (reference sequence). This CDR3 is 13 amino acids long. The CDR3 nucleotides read TGTGCCAGCAGTGCGGTCAGGGGCCAGCCCCAGCATTTT. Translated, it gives CASSAVRGQPQHF.

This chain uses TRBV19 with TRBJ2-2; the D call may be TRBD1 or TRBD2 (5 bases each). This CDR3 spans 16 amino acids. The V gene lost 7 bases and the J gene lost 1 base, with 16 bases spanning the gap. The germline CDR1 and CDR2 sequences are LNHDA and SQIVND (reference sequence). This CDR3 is CASTPLWGMNTGELFF. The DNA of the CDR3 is TGTGCCAGTACGCCATTGTGGGGGATGAACACCGGGGAGCTGTTTTTT.

The CDR3 region is CASSQDFGVQFF. The CDR3 DNA reads TGCGCCAGCAGCCAAGATTTTGGGGTTCAGTTCTTC. The genes are TRBV4-1 and TRBJ2-1; no reliable D call. This CDR3 region has 12 residues. Looked up from germline, CDR1 is MGHRA and CDR2 is YSYEKL. V gave up 0 bases and J gave up 13 bases, with 10 bases separating them.

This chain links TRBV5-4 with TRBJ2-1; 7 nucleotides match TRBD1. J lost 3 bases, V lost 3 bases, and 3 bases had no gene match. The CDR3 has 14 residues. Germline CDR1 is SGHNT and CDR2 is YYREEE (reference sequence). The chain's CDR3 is CASSSRDSYNEQFF. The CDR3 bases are TGTGCCAGCAGCTCCCGGGACAGCTACAATGAGCAGTTCTTC. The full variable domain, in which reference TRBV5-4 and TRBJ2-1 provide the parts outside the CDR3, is ETGVTQSPTHLIKTRGQQVTLRCSSQSGHNTVSWYQQALGQGPQFIFQYYREEENGRGNFPPRFSGLQFPNYSSELNVNALELDDSALYLCASSSRDSYNEQFFGPGTRLTVL.

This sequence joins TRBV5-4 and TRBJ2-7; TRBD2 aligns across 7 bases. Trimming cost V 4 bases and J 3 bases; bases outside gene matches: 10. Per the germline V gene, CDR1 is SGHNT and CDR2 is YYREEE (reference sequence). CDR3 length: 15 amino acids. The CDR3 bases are TGTGCCAGCAGCCCCCCCGCGGGAGAGTACTACGAGCAGTACTTC. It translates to CASSPPAGEYYEQYF.

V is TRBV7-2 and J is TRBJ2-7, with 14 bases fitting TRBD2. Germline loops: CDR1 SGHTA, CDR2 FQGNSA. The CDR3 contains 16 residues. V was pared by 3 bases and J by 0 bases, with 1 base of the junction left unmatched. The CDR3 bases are TGTGCCAGCAGCTTGGGGACTAGCGGGAGCTCCTACGAGCAGTACTTC. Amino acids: CASSLGTSGSSYEQYF.

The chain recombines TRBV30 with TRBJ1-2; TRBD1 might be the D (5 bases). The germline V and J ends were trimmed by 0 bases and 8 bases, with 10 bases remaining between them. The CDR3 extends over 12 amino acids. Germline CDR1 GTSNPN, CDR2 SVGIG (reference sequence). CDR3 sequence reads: CAWSVQGEGYTF. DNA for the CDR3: TGTGCCTGGAGTGTACAAGGGGAAGGCTACACCTTC. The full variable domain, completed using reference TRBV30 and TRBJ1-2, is SQTIHQWPATLVQPVGSPLSLECTVEGTSNPNLYWYRQAAGRGLQLLFYSVGIGQISSEVPQNLSASRPQDRQFILSSKKLLLSDSGFYLCAWSVQGEGYTFGSGTRLTVV.

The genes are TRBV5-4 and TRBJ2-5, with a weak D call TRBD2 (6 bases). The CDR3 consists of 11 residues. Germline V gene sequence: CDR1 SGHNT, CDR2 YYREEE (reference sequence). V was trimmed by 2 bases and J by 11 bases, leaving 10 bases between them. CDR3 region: CASSLTGVQYF. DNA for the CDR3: TGTGCCAGCAGCTTAACGGGAGTTCAGTACTTC.